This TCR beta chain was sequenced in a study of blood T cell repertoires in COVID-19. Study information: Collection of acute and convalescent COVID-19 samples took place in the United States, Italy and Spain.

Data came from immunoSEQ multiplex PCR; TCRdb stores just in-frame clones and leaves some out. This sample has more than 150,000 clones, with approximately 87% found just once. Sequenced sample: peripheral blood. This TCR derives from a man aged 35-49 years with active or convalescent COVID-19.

The CDR3 protein is CASSRTAPYNEQFF. The CDR3 DNA is TGCGCCAGCAGTAGGACAGCCCCTTACAATGAGCAGTTCTTC. The chain links TRBV5-1 to TRBJ2-1, with TRBD1 as a possible D gene (6 bases). The V gene lost 5 bases and the J gene lost 4 bases, with 13 bases spanning the gap. Germline V gene sequence: CDR1 SGHRS, CDR2 YFSETQ. The CDR3 totals 14 residues.